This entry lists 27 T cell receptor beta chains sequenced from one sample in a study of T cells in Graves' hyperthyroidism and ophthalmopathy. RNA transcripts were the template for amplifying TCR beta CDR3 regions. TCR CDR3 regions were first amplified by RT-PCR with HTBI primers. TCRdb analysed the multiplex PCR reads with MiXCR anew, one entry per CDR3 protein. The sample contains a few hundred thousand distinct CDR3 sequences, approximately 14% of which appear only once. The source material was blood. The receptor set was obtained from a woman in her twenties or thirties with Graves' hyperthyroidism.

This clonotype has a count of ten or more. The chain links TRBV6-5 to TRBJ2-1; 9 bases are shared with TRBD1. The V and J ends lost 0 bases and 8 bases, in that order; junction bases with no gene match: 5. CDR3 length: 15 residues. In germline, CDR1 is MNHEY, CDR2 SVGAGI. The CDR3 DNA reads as TGTGCCAGCAGTTACTCGCCGGGACAGGGTTATGAGCAGTTCTTC. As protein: CASSYSPGQGYEQFF.

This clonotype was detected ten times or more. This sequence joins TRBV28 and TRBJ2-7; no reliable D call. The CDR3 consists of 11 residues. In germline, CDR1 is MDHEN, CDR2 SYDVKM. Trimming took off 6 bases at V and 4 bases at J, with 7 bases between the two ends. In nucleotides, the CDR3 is TGTGCCAGCAGGGCTCAGTACGAGCAGTACTTC. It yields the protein CASRAQYEQYF.

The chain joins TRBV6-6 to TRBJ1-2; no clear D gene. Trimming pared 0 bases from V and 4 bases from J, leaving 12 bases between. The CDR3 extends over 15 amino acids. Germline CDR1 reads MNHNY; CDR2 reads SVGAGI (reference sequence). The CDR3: CASSYSGLSGYGYTF. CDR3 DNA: TGTGCCAGCAGTTACTCTGGGCTCTCGGGCTATGGCTACACCTTC.

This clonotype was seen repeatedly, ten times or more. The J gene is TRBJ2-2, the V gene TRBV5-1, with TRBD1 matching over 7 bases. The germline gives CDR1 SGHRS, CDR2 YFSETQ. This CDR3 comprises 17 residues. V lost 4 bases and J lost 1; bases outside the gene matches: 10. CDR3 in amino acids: CASSPRPGQRNTGELFF. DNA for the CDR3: TGCGCCAGCAGCCCAAGGCCGGGACAGAGGAACACCGGGGAGCTGTTTTTT. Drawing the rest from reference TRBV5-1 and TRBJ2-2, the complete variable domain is KAGVTQTPRYLIKTRGQQVTLSCSPISGHRSVSWYQQTPGQGLQFLFEYFSETQRNKGNFPGRFSGRQFSNSRSEMNVSTLELGDSALYLCASSPRPGQRNTGELFFGEGSRLTVL.

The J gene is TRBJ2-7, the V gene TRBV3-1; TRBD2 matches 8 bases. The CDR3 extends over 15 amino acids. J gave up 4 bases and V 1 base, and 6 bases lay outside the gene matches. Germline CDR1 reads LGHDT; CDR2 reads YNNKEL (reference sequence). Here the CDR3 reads CASSQAHGRAYEQYF. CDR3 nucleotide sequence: TGTGCCAGCAGCCAAGCACACGGGAGGGCTTACGAGCAGTACTTC.

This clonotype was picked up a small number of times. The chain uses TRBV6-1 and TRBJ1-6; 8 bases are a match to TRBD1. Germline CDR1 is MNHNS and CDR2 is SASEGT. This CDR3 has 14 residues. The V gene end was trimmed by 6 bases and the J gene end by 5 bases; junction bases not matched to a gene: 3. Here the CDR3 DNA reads TGTGCCAGCAGAATGACAGGGGATAATTCACCCCTCCACTTT. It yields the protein CASRMTGDNSPLHF.

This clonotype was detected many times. CDR3 sequence reads: CASSQVRDQPQHF. In DNA form, the CDR3 reads TGTGCCAGCAGCCAAGTCAGGGATCAGCCCCAGCATTTT. The V call is TRBV3-1, the J call TRBJ1-5; perhaps TRBD1 as D (5 bases). The CDR3 totals 13 residues. V was cut by 1 base and J by 5 bases, with 6 bases left in between. Germline assignment: CDR1 LGHDT and CDR2 YNNKEL (reference sequence). The variable domain in full, completed from reference TRBV3-1 and TRBJ1-5, reads DTAVSQTPKYLVTQMGNDKSIKCEQNLGHDTMYWYKQDSKKFLKIMFSYNNKELIINETVPNRFSPKSPDKAHLNLHINSLELGDSAVYFCASSQVRDQPQHFGDGTRLSIL.

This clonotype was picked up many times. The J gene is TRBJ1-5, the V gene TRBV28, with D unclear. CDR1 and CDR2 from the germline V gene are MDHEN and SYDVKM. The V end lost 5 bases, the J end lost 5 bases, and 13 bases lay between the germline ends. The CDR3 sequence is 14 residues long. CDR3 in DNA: TGTGCCAGCAGTGGTAGACAAGCGGATCAGCCCCAGCATTTT. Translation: CASSGRQADQPQHF.

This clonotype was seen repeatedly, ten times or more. In nucleotides, the CDR3 is TGTGCCAGCAGCTTGAGACGGCTAGCGGGCTACGAGCAGTACTTC. Translating gives CASSLRRLAGYEQYF. This rearrangement joins TRBV5-8 to TRBJ2-7; 8 bases line up with TRBD2. In germline, CDR1 is SGHTS, CDR2 YDEGEE. The CDR3 sequence is 15 residues long. V was pared by 1 base and J by 3 bases, with 6 bases of the junction left unmatched.

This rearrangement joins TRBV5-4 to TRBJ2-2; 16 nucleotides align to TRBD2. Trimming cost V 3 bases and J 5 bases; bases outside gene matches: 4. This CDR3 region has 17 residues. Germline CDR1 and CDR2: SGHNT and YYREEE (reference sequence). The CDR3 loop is CASSSGTSGRGTGELFF. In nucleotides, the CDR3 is TGTGCCAGCAGCTCCGGGACTAGCGGGAGGGGAACCGGGGAGCTGTTTTTT.

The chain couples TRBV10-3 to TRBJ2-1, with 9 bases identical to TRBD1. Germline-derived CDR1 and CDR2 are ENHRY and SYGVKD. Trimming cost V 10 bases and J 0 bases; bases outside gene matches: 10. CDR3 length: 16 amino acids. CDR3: CATTGQGPGSYNEQFF. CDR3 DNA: TGTGCCACGACAGGACAGGGGCCCGGCTCCTACAATGAGCAGTTCTTC.

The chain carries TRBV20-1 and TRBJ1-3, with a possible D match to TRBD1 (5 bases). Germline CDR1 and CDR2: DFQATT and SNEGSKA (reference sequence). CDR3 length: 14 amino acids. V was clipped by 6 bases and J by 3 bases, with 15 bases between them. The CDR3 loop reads CSAPGRGGGNTIYF. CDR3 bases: TGCAGTGCCCCGGGCCGGGGGGGTGGAAACACCATATATTTT.

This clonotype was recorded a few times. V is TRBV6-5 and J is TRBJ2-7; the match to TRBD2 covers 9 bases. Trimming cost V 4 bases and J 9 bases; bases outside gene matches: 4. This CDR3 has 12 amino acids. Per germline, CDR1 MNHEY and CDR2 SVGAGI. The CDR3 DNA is TGTGCCAGCAGTTCGCGGGAGGGCCGGCAGTACTTC. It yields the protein CASSSREGRQYF.

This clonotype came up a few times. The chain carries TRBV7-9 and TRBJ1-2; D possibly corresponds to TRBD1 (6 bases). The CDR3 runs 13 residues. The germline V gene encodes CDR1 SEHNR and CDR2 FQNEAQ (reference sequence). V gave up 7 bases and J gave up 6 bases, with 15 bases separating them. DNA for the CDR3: TGTGCCAGCAACGCCGACAGGCAGGATGGCTACACCTTC. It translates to CASNADRQDGYTF.

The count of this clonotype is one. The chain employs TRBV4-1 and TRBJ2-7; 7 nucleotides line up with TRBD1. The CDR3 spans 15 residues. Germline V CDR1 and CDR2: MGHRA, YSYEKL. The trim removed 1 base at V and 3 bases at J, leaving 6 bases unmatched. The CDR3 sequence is CASSQAGQVIYEQYF. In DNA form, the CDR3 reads TGCGCCAGCAGCCAAGCTGGACAGGTGATCTACGAGCAGTACTTC.

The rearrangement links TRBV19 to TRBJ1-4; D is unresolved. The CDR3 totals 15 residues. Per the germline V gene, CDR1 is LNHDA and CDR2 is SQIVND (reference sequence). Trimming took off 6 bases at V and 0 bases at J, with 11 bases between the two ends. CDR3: CASRPREATNEKLFF. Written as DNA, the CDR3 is TGTGCCAGTAGACCGAGGGAGGCAACTAATGAAAAACTGTTTTTT.

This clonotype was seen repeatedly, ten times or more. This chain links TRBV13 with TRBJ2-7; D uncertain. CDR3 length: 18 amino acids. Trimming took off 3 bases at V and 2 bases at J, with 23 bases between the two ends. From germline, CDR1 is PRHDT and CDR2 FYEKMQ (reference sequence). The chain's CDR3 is CASSLLGDWADLTYEQYF. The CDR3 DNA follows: TGTGCCAGCAGCTTGCTTGGGGATTGGGCGGACCTTACCTACGAGCAGTACTTC.

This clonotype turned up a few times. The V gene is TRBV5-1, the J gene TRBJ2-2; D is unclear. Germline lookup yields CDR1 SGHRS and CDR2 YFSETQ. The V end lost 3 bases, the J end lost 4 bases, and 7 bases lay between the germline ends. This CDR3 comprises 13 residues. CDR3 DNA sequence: TGCGCCAGCAGCTCGGACCTCACCGGGGAGCTGTTTTTT. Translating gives CASSSDLTGELFF.

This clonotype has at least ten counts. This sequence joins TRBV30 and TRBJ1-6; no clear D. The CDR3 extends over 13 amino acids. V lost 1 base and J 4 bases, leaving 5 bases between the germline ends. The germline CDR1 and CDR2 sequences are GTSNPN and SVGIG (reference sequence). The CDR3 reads CAWSGRYNSPLHF. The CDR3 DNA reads TGTGCCTGGAGTGGCCGGTATAATTCACCCCTCCACTTT.

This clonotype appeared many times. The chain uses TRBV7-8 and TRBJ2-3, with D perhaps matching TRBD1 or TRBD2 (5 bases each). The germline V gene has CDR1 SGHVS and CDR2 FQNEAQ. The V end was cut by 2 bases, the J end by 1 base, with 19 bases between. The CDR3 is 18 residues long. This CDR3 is CASSLPLGPWKGTDTQYF. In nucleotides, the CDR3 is TGTGCCAGCAGCTTACCCCTGGGACCCTGGAAAGGCACAGATACGCAGTATTTT.

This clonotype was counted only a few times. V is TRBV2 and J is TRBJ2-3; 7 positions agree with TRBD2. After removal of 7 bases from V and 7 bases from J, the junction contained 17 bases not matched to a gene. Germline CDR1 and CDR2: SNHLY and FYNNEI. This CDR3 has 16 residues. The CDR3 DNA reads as TGTGCCAGCACACTCATTCGCCTAGCGGATAGCTATACGCAGTATTTT. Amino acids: CASTLIRLADSYTQYF.

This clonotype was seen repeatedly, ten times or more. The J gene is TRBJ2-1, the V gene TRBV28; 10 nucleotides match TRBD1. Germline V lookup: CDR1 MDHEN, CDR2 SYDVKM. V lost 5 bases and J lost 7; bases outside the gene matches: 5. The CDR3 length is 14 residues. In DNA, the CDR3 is TGTGCCAGCAGTCCCGGGACAGGGGTGAATGAGCAGTTCTTC. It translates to CASSPGTGVNEQFF. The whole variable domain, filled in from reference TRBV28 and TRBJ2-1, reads DVKVTQSSRYLVKRTGEKVFLECVQDMDHENMFWYRQDPGLGLRLIYFSYDVKMKEKGDIPEGYSVSREKKERFSLILESASTNQTSMYLCASSPGTGVNEQFFGPGTRLTVL.

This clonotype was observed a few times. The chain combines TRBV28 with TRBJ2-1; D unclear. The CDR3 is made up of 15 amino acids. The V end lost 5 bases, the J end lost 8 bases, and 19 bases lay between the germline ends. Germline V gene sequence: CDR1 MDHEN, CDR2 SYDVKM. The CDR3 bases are TGTGCCAGCAGTGGCCGTGCCCTGGGCGTTGATGAGCAGTTCTTC. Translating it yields CASSGRALGVDEQFF.

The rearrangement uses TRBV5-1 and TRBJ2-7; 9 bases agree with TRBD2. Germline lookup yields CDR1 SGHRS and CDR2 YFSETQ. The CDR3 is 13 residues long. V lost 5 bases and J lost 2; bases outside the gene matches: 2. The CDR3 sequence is CASRRTSAYEQYF. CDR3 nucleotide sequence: TGCGCCAGCAGGCGGACTAGCGCCTACGAGCAGTACTTC.

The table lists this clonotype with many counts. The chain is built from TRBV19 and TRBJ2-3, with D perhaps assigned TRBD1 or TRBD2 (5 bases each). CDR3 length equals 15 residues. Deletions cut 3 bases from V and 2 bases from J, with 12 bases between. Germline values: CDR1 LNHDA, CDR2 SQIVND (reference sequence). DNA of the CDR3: TGTGCCAGTAGTATCGATGGGACCAACACAGATACGCAGTATTTT. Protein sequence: CASSIDGTNTDTQYF.

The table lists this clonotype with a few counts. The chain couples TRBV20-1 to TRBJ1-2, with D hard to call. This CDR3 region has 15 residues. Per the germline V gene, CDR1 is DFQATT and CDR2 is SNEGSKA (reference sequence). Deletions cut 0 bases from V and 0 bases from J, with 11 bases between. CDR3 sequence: CSARDLNGANYGYTF. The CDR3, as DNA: TGCAGTGCTAGAGATCTCAATGGGGCTAACTATGGCTACACCTTC.

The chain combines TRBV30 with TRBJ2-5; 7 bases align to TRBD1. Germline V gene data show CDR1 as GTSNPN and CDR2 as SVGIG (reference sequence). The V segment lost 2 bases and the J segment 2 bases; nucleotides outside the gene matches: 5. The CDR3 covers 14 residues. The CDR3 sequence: CAWSPWTGQETQYF. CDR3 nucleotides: TGTGCCTGGAGTCCTTGGACAGGTCAAGAGACCCAGTACTTC.